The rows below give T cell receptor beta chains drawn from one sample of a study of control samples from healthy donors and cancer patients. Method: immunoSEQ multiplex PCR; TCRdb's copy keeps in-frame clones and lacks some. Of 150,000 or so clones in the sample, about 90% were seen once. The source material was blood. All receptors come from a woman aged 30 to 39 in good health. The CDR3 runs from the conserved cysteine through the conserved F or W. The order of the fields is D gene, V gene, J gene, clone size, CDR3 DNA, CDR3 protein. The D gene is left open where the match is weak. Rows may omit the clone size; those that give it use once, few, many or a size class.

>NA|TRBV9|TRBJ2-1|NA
TGTGCCAGCAGCGTAATGGGACGGTATGACAATGAGCAGTTCTTC
CASSVMGRYDNEQFF
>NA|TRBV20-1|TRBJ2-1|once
TGCAGTGCTAGTTTTTGGGGGTACCATGAGCAGTTCTTC
CSASFWGYHEQFF
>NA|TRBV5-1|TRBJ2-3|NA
TGCGCCAGCAGCTTGGGGGTAGCGGCCCGCACAGATACGCAGTATTTT
CASSLGVAARTDTQYF
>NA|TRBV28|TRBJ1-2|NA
TGTGCCAGCAGCTCCGTAGCTAACTATGGCTACACCTTC
CASSSVANYGYTF
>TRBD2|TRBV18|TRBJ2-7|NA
TGTGCCAGCTCACCAACTAGCGGGAGGGCCCTCTACGAGCAGTACTTC
CASSPTSGRALYEQYF
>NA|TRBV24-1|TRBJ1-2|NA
TGTGCCACCAGTGACCCCTCCACAGGGAACTATGGCTACACCTTC
CATSDPSTGNYGYTF
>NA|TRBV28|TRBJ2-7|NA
TGTGCCAGCAGCCCTCTCTACGAGCAGTACTTC
CASSPLYEQYF
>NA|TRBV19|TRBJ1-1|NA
TGTGCCAGCTCAGTGGGTGCTGAAGCTTTCTTT
CASSVGAEAFF
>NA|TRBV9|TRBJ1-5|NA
TGTGCCAGCAGCGTAGATTCTCGGAATCAGCCCCAGCATTTT
CASSVDSRNQPQHF
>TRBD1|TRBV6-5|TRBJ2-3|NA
TGTGCCAGCAATCCTGACAGGGCGCACACTGATACGCAGTATTTT
CASNPDRAHTDTQYF
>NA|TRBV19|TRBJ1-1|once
TGTGCCAGTAGTCCGACGGTGAACACTGAAGCTTTCTTT
CASSPTVNTEAFF
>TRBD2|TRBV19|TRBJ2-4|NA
TGTGCCAGTAGTATAGACCCCGGGACTAGCGGGAAAAAAAACATTCAGTACTTC
CASSIDPGTSGKKNIQYF
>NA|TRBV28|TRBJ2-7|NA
TGTGCCAGCTTCTCCCCCGGAGTCTACGAGCAGTACTTC
CASFSPGVYEQYF
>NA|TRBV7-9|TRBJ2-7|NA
TGTGCCAGCAGCTTGGGGGGTCCCGCCCGGAGCTTC
CASSLGGPARSF
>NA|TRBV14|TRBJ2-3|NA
TGTGCCAGCAGTTACAGGGTAACTAGCACAGATACGCAGTATTTT
CASSYRVTSTDTQYF
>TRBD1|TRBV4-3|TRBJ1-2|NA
TGCGCCAGCAGCCAAGACGGGACAGCTGGCTACACCTTC
CASSQDGTAGYTF
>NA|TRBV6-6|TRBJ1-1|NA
TGTGCCAGCAGCCCAGGGAGTGAAGCTTTCTTT
CASSPGSEAFF
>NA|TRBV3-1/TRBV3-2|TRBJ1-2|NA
TGTGCCAGCAGCCAAGATAGGTGGGCAGGGGCAAGGGACTATGGCTACACCTTC
CASSQDRWAGARDYGYTF
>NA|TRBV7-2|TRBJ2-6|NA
TGTGCCAGCAGCTTAGTTAGTGGCTCTGGGGCCAACGTCCTGACTTTC
CASSLVSGSGANVLTF
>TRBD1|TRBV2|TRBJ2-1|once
TGTGCCAGCAAACGGGACAGGAACAATGAGCAGTTCTTC
CASKRDRNNEQFF
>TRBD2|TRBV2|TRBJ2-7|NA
TGTGCCAGCAGTGAAGCGCCCAGCGGGAGCTCCTACGAGCAGTACTTC
CASSEAPSGSSYEQYF
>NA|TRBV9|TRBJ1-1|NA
TGTGCCAGCAGCACCTCAGGGGAAGGGACTGAAGCTTTCTTT
CASSTSGEGTEAFF
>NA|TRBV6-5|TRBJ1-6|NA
TGTGCCAGCAGGGCTACGTTAGGGGCCCTCCACTTT
CASRATLGALHF